These T cell receptor beta chains were read from a single sample in a study of OX40 agonist ivuxolimab in advanced cancers. This table comes from immunoSEQ multiplex PCR, and its TCRdb copy is limited to in-frame clones, with some not included. Of 39,000 or so clones listed, 87% are singletons. The specimen comprised CD4+ or CD8+ T cells sorted from blood, sampled in a trial of the OX40 agonist ivuxolimab. The receptors stem from an adult with an advanced solid tumor such as melanoma, head and neck, liver or kidney cancer. CDR3s include the opening cysteine and the closing phenylalanine or tryptophan. The size of a clone is reported for some rows only, either as once, few or many, or as a class for expanded clones.

len: 15; v_gene: TRBV7-2; j_gene: TRBJ2-1; abundance: few; CDR3aa: CASSPNPGGYNEQFF
len: 15; v_gene: TRBV19; j_gene: TRBJ2-7; abundance: NA; CDR3aa: CASSIGASVVNEQYF
len: 15; v_gene: TRBV5-1; j_gene: TRBJ1-6; abundance: medium-sized; CDR3aa: CASSLAHGQGSPLHF
len: 13; v_gene: TRBV2; j_gene: TRBJ2-3; abundance: NA; CDR3aa: CASSEVSTDTQYF
len: 13; v_gene: TRBV13; j_gene: TRBJ2-7; abundance: NA; CDR3aa: CASRTEGPYEQYF
len: 14; v_gene: TRBV6-1; j_gene: TRBJ1-4; abundance: NA; CDR3aa: CASSDGRGWEKLFF
len: 18; v_gene: TRBV7-9; j_gene: TRBJ2-2; abundance: NA; CDR3aa: CASRPTSGGEANTGELFF
len: 14; v_gene: TRBV5-4; j_gene: TRBJ2-3; abundance: NA; CDR3aa: CASSPTRYTDTQYF
len: 14; v_gene: TRBV10-2; j_gene: TRBJ2-3; abundance: NA; CDR3aa: CASSETSPPDTQYF
len: 15; v_gene: TRBV19; j_gene: TRBJ1-2; abundance: NA; CDR3aa: CASRSPLRGNYGYTF
len: 12; v_gene: TRBV5-4; j_gene: TRBJ1-2; abundance: once; CDR3aa: CASSLAGYGYTF
len: 16; v_gene: TRBV5-4; j_gene: TRBJ2-2; abundance: NA; CDR3aa: CASSLISATVTGELFF
len: 14; v_gene: TRBV6-6; j_gene: TRBJ1-3; abundance: NA; CDR3aa: CASSSGGSGNTIYF
len: 17; v_gene: TRBV19; j_gene: TRBJ2-1; abundance: NA; CDR3aa: CASSFQPGTSSYNEQFF
len: 15; v_gene: TRBV5-3; j_gene: TRBJ1-5; abundance: NA; CDR3aa: CARSYRDSDFQPQHF
len: 16; v_gene: TRBV5-1; j_gene: TRBJ1-2; abundance: NA; CDR3aa: CASSLRDRGPSYGYTF
len: 13; v_gene: TRBV2; j_gene: TRBJ1-2; abundance: NA; CDR3aa: CASREDRVDGYTF
len: 15; v_gene: TRBV2; j_gene: TRBJ1-4; abundance: NA; CDR3aa: CASSALTGRNEKLFF
len: 13; v_gene: TRBV29-1; j_gene: TRBJ1-2; abundance: NA; CDR3aa: CSALKEDSRGYTF
len: 13; v_gene: TRBV7-8; j_gene: TRBJ1-2; abundance: NA; CDR3aa: CASSRTGNYGYTF
len: 16; v_gene: TRBV6-5; j_gene: TRBJ2-1; abundance: NA; CDR3aa: CASSYSMGRDDNEQFF
len: 15; v_gene: TRBV23-1; j_gene: TRBJ1-4; abundance: few; CDR3aa: CASIPRKQGCEKLFF
len: 16; v_gene: TRBV9; j_gene: TRBJ2-5; abundance: NA; CDR3aa: CASSVGGLAGQETQYF
len: 14; v_gene: TRBV5-4; j_gene: TRBJ2-3; abundance: NA; CDR3aa: CASSLRSSTDTQYF
len: 14; v_gene: TRBV28; j_gene: TRBJ1-4; abundance: NA; CDR3aa: CASSHDTTNEKLFF
len: 12; v_gene: TRBV28; j_gene: TRBJ1-1; abundance: NA; CDR3aa: CASSYRNTEAFF
len: 16; v_gene: TRBV7-9; j_gene: TRBJ2-7; abundance: NA; CDR3aa: CASSSPPGAISYEQYF
len: 15; v_gene: TRBV19; j_gene: TRBJ2-3; abundance: NA; CDR3aa: CASSLLAGGTDTQYF
len: 11; v_gene: TRBV7-9; j_gene: TRBJ2-7; abundance: few; CDR3aa: CASSQTREQYF
len: 14; v_gene: TRBV4-2; j_gene: TRBJ2-7; abundance: NA; CDR3aa: CASSQETGWGEQYF
len: 13; v_gene: TRBV6-4; j_gene: TRBJ2-3; abundance: NA; CDR3aa: CASSPGLADTQYF
len: 17; v_gene: TRBV23-1; j_gene: TRBJ1-3; abundance: NA; CDR3aa: CASSPPGFDSSGNTIYF
len: 17; v_gene: TRBV19; j_gene: TRBJ2-1; abundance: NA; CDR3aa: CASSIGGRDIHYNEQFF
len: 15; v_gene: TRBV7-9; j_gene: TRBJ2-2; abundance: NA; CDR3aa: CASSLAVADTGELFF
len: 13; v_gene: TRBV7-8; j_gene: TRBJ1-1; abundance: NA; CDR3aa: CASSLTWNTEAFF
len: 15; v_gene: TRBV7-8; j_gene: TRBJ2-5; abundance: NA; CDR3aa: CASSPGQGASETQYF
len: 13; v_gene: TRBV15; j_gene: TRBJ2-7; abundance: many; CDR3aa: CATSQGLTYEQYF
len: 16; v_gene: TRBV4-1; j_gene: TRBJ1-4; abundance: NA; CDR3aa: CASSQGPDRLNEKLFF
len: 15; v_gene: TRBV9; j_gene: TRBJ2-1; abundance: NA; CDR3aa: CASSVEGRPGNEQFF
len: 14; v_gene: TRBV2; j_gene: TRBJ2-5; abundance: NA; CDR3aa: CASSRTGGRETQYF
len: 14; v_gene: TRBV2; j_gene: TRBJ2-4; abundance: NA; CDR3aa: CASSDILAKNIQYF
len: 16; v_gene: TRBV6-5; j_gene: TRBJ2-7; abundance: NA; CDR3aa: CASSYRTGISSYEQYF
len: 15; v_gene: TRBV7-6; j_gene: TRBJ2-2; abundance: once; CDR3aa: CASSLESGYAGELFF
len: 12; v_gene: TRBV6-5; j_gene: TRBJ1-3; abundance: NA; CDR3aa: CASRSSGNTIYF
len: 17; v_gene: TRBV15; j_gene: TRBJ2-1; abundance: NA; CDR3aa: CATSRDLGQGTFGEQFF
len: 15; v_gene: TRBV7-9; j_gene: TRBJ2-1; abundance: NA; CDR3aa: CASSLLAGGYNEQFF
len: 16; v_gene: TRBV19; j_gene: TRBJ2-7; abundance: NA; CDR3aa: CASSIDRERLSYEQYF
len: 16; v_gene: TRBV6-5; j_gene: TRBJ2-3; abundance: NA; CDR3aa: CASSYSVAGGTDTQYF
len: 15; v_gene: TRBV6-6; j_gene: TRBJ2-3; abundance: NA; CDR3aa: CASSYGQTSTDTQYF
len: 12; v_gene: TRBV11-2; j_gene: TRBJ2-3; abundance: NA; CDR3aa: CASSINSDTQYF
len: 13; v_gene: TRBV27; j_gene: TRBJ1-2; abundance: NA; CDR3aa: CASSFDSQSGYTF
len: 14; v_gene: TRBV9; j_gene: TRBJ1-1; abundance: many; CDR3aa: CASSVVSGGSEAFF
len: 13; v_gene: TRBV4-1; j_gene: TRBJ2-7; abundance: NA; CDR3aa: CASSLRGGDEQYF
len: 14; v_gene: TRBV7-6; j_gene: TRBJ1-1; abundance: NA; CDR3aa: CASSWGQGSTEAFF
len: 14; v_gene: TRBV5-4; j_gene: TRBJ2-7; abundance: NA; CDR3aa: CASSLAGGAYEQYF
len: 16; v_gene: TRBV5-1; j_gene: TRBJ2-5; abundance: once; CDR3aa: CASSPGTRGAQETQYF
len: 15; v_gene: TRBV28; j_gene: TRBJ2-7; abundance: NA; CDR3aa: CASSLWGGSSYEQYF
len: 11; v_gene: TRBV11-2; j_gene: TRBJ2-3; abundance: NA; CDR3aa: CASGGGNTQYF
len: 15; v_gene: TRBV10-3; j_gene: TRBJ2-3; abundance: NA; CDR3aa: CAIRGLAGGQDTQYF